This T cell receptor beta chain was found in a study of blood T cell repertoires in COVID-19 (TCRdb year 2020). About the investigation overall: Samples covering the acute and convalescent phases of COVID-19 were provided by collaborators in the United States, Italy and Spain. The material from the prospective study consisted of cDNA or gDNA derived from T cells, B-cell-depleted T cells, or PBMCs. Deeply sampled blood TCRbeta repertoires from subjects exposed to, actively infected with, or recovered from COVID-19 were included in the dataset. A freely available public database, intended as a resource for researchers studying the immune response to SARS-CoV-2, is where the repertoires were released. The samples were drawn from the first 160 participants of the ongoing ImmuneRACE study and from more than 1,000 subjects provided by 6 global collaborators. The sample metadata nearly always contained a de-identified subject ID, COVID-19 status, age in years and sex. HLA class I and class II types, where available, came from metadata supplied by the sample provider rather than from assay-based typing. General study outcomes and caveats: Clinical and demographic metadata were provided uncurated, with the amount varying by source and participant.

Notes on this clone: There is no known antigen for this receptor. Base qualities are missing; no much larger clone stands one base away.

V loses 2 bases of germline sequence and J loses 2 bases, and the interval between the two ends is 16 bases. The CDR3 runs 16 amino acids, cysteine and phenylalanine included. Only the CDR3 DNA is retained, 48 bases long and in frame from the first base. CDR1 and CDR2, per the germline V gene, are KGHSH and LQKENI. Collaborating institutions collected whole blood in K2EDTA tubes following their own protocols. For TCRbeta analysis, collaborators shipped samples as frozen whole blood, isolated PBMCs, or DNA extracted from either of those sample types. TCRbeta CDR3 regions were amplified from genomic DNA using the immunoSEQ Assay, a bias-controlled multiplex PCR. Under the source paper's analysis protocol: The number of nucleated cells in each sample was estimated by amplification of reference gene primers within the assay. To quantify the absolute abundance of each unique TCRbeta CDR3 rearrangement, sequence reads were collapsed and filtered. For each sample, productive Simpson clonality was calculated as the square root of Simpson's diversity index across productive rearrangements. In its TCRdb copy, this immuneACCESS table keeps in-frame sequences only and misses some clones. Where compared with another copy, unresolved V genes explain less than half of these, and the others have no known cause. Clone size and V and J calls were adopted from that table, with D and trimming inferred from the DNA. The sample table lists fewer than 250,000 clones, around four fifths of them with a count of one. The ten largest clones add up to 7.5% to 9% of the sample.

The sample was peripheral blood. The clonotype was recovered from a woman between 50 and 59 years old with acute or convalescent COVID-19. The sequence joins TRBV18 to TRBJ2-7, and the D gene may be TRBD1, 6 bases matching. The DNA sequence follows: TGTGCCAGCTCACCAGTTGTGGGGGCGATCCCCTACGAGCAGTACTTC. This sequence encodes CASSPVVGAIPYEQYF.